Listed here are 10 T cell receptor beta chains from one sample, sequenced in a study of blood T cell repertoires in COVID-19. Assay: immunoSEQ multiplex PCR; the TCRdb copy retains only in-frame clones and omits some. The sample includes 30,000 to 45,000 clones, 85% to 90% of them seen just once. The material sequenced was peripheral blood. The receptor set was obtained from a man aged 65 to 85 with acute or convalescent COVID-19.

The chain uses TRBV5-1 and TRBJ2-7; no clear D gene. The V end was cut by 0 bases, the J end by 2 bases, with 9 bases between. CDR1 and CDR2 (germline): SGHRS, YFSETQ. The CDR3 totals 14 residues. CDR3: CASSLVGAAYEQYF. CDR3 nucleotides: TGCGCCAGCAGCTTGGTGGGCGCAGCCTACGAGCAGTACTTC.

The chain has TRBV19 and TRBJ2-1, with 11 positions matching TRBD2. The CDR3 extends over 16 amino acids. Germline lookup yields CDR1 LNHDA and CDR2 SQIVND (reference sequence). Germline trimming cut 4 bases from V and 6 bases from J; bases unmatched to any gene: 8. DNA for the CDR3: TGTGCCAGTAGTACAGTAGCGGGAGGGCCAGGCAATGAGCAGTTCTTC. It translates to CASSTVAGGPGNEQFF.

V and J are TRBV11-3 and TRBJ1-2; 11 nucleotides align to TRBD1. The J segment lost 7 bases and the V segment lost 4 bases, leaving 14 bases of the junction unmatched. The CDR3 runs to 17 residues. Germline values: CDR1 SGHNT, CDR2 YENEEA. The CDR3 DNA is TGTGCCAGCAGCTCCCAGGGGGACAGGGGGGATTCCCTTGGCTACACCTTC. Protein: CASSSQGDRGDSLGYTF.

V usage is TRBV2 and J usage is TRBJ2-7; 9 bases agree with TRBD2. This CDR3 is 17 amino acids long. Germline lookup yields CDR1 SNHLY and CDR2 FYNNEI. The V and J ends lost 1 base and 0 bases, in that order; junction bases with no gene match: 7. CDR3: CASSEGPAGGLSYEQYF. CDR3 in DNA: TGTGCCAGCAGTGAAGGCCCAGCGGGAGGCCTCTCCTACGAGCAGTACTTC.

This clone was detected a few times. The chain joins TRBV7-2 to TRBJ1-5; TRBD1 agrees at 11 bases. The CDR3 sequence is 15 residues long. Germline V gene sequence: CDR1 SGHTA, CDR2 FQGNSA. V shed 5 bases, J shed 9 bases, and the junction held 9 bases outside the gene matches. Here the CDR3 reads CASSADRGPEWPQHF. The CDR3 DNA sequence: TGTGCCAGCAGCGCGGACAGGGGGCCTGAATGGCCCCAGCATTTT.

The chain couples TRBV11-1 to TRBJ2-5; maybe TRBD2 (6 bases). This CDR3 region has 14 residues. CDR1 is SGHAT and CDR2 is FQDESV in the germline V gene (reference sequence). Trimming stripped 2 bases from V and 5 bases from J, with 12 bases between. The CDR3 DNA reads as TGTGCCAGCAGCTTAATGGGGGACTGGGAGACCCAGTACTTC. Translated: CASSLMGDWETQYF.

The chain employs TRBV6-5 and TRBJ1-6; D unresolved. The CDR3 consists of 16 residues. Germline V gene lookup returns CDR1 MNHEY and CDR2 SVGAGI. V lost 0 bases and J lost 3, with 9 bases in between. The CDR3 bases are TGTGCCAGCAGTTACTCGCAGGCTTTCTATAATTCACCCCTCCACTTT. The encoded protein is CASSYSQAFYNSPLHF.

The rearrangement uses TRBV10-2 and TRBJ2-3; 7 bases match TRBD2. V trimming: 4 bases; J trimming: 4 bases; junction bases outside the gene matches: 8. The CDR3 loop spans 15 amino acids. Germline V gene data show CDR1 as WSHSY and CDR2 as SAAADI. CDR3 protein: CASSGKGRESDTQYF. CDR3 coding DNA: TGCGCCAGCAGTGGAAAGGGGAGGGAGTCAGATACGCAGTATTTT.

This clone was counted between two and nine times. V and J are TRBV5-6 and TRBJ1-2; TRBD1 might be the D (6 bases). Looked up from germline, CDR1 is SGHDT and CDR2 is YYEEEE. V was cut by 5 bases and J by 8 bases, with 22 bases left in between. This CDR3 has 15 amino acids. The CDR3 is CASRLVLRQADGYTF. The CDR3 DNA sequence: TGTGCCAGCAGACTCGTTCTAAGACAGGCGGACGGCTACACCTTC.

The rearrangement joins TRBV6-5 to TRBJ1-2; D possibly corresponds to TRBD1 (5 bases). Trimming took off 0 bases at V and 5 bases at J, with 10 bases between the two ends. The CDR3 length is 14 residues. Germline CDR1 reads MNHEY; CDR2 reads SVGAGI. The CDR3 here is CASSYSAGPYGYTF. CDR3 DNA sequence: TGTGCCAGCAGTTACTCGGCAGGGCCGTATGGCTACACCTTC.